One sample yielded the 32 T cell receptor beta chains listed below, sequenced in a study of molecular identifiers for immune sequencing clone quantification (dated by TCRdb to 2016 to 2019). The library was generated by PCR. TCRdb shows the sequencer as Illumina HiSeq 4000. TCRdb passed the public sequencing reads through fastp at Q25 and MiXCR, retaining productive beta sequences. Each record represents a unique CDR3 protein, reported with the most common genes and DNA among its rows. The sample table contains 250,000 to 350,000 distinct CDR3 sequences; only one count was recorded for over 20% of them. The ten largest clones represent roughly 0.86% of the sample. The sequenced sample was naive CD8+ T cells from blood, with Jurkat cell RNA spiked in. The label giving this sample's cell subset or site can be read as: FACS-sorted CD8+CD4-CCR7+CD45RA+ naive T cells. The receptor set was obtained from a human donor in good health. Some libraries in this study had Jurkat cell RNA spiked in.

This clonotype was recorded at least ten times. The chain uses TRBV29-1 and TRBJ2-7; either TRBD1 or TRBD2 may fit D (5 bases each). Per germline, CDR1 SQVTM and CDR2 ANQGSEA. The CDR3 runs to 15 residues. V was cut by 1 base and J by 1 base, with 14 bases left in between. CDR3 in DNA: TGCAGCGTTGAAGTTGGGACCGTTGTATCCTACGAGCAGTACTTC. Translated: CSVEVGTVVSYEQYF.

This clonotype has a count of ten or more. The chain carries TRBV2 and TRBJ2-3; D is possibly TRBD1 (5 bases). The germline V gene encodes CDR1 SNHLY and CDR2 FYNNEI. V was pared by 5 bases and J by 3 bases, with 12 bases between. CDR3 length: 14 residues. CDR3: CASSQGFGTDTQYF. CDR3 in DNA: TGTGCCAGCAGTCAGGGTTTCGGGACAGATACGCAGTATTTT.

Concerning this clonotype itself: A read error may be the cause here, since a much bigger clone is one base away. The CDR3 is CVSSGVADQETQYF. DNA of the CDR3: TGTGTCAGCAGCGGGGTAGCGGACCAAGAGACCCAGTACTTC. V gene TRBV5-6 combines with J gene TRBJ2-5, with 7 bases aligning to TRBD2. CDR1 and CDR2 (germline): SGHDT, YYEEEE. CDR3 length: 14 residues.

This clonotype was counted a few times. This rearrangement joins TRBV6-5 to TRBJ2-2, with D possibly matching TRBD1 (5 bases). CDR1 and CDR2 (germline): MNHEY, SVGAGI. The V end lost 2 bases, the J end lost 5 bases, and 12 bases lay between the germline ends. The CDR3 spans 15 residues. The CDR3 is CASSYADMGTGELFF. The CDR3 nucleotides read TGTGCCAGCAGTTACGCGGACATGGGGACCGGGGAGCTGTTTTTT.

This clonotype was counted many times. The chain employs TRBV14 and TRBJ1-6; 9 bases map to TRBD1. The junction had 11 bases not matched to a gene; V was cut back by 0 bases and J by 5 bases. Germline CDR1 is SGHDN and CDR2 is FVKESK. CDR3 size: 19 residues. The CDR3 reads CASSQDGTGTRPNNSPLHF. The CDR3 nucleotides are TGTGCCAGCAGCCAAGACGGGACAGGGACCAGACCTAATAATTCACCCCTCCACTTT.

This clonotype was recorded many times. CDR3 sequence reads: CASSYSTGEAYGYTF. CDR3 coding DNA: TGTGCCAGCAGTTACTCGACAGGGGAAGCCTATGGCTACACCTTC. The V call is TRBV6-5, the J call TRBJ1-2, with 8 bases that match TRBD1. The junction had 4 bases not matched to a gene; V was cut back by 0 bases and J by 4 bases. There are 15 residues in the CDR3. Germline V gene lookup returns CDR1 MNHEY and CDR2 SVGAGI.

This clonotype appeared many times. J is TRBJ2-7 and V is TRBV21-1. TRBV21-1 represents a pseudogene. The CDR3 spans 14 residues. For the CDR3, the DNA is TGTGCCAGCAGCAAAGAAGGAGTCTCCTACGAGCAGTACTTC. It encodes CASSKEGVSYEQYF.

This clonotype was recorded at least ten times. The gene calls are TRBV28 and TRBJ2-7, with D tentatively TRBD1 (6 bases). Germline V lookup: CDR1 MDHEN, CDR2 SYDVKM. The CDR3 length is 16 residues. V dropped 6 bases and J dropped 2 bases, with 20 bases sitting between them. CDR3 coding DNA: TGTGCCAGCAGGTCAAACCGGGACACGATGACCTACGAGCAGTACTTC. It specifies CASRSNRDTMTYEQYF.

This clonotype was seen at least ten times. The CDR3 region has the DNA TGCGCCAGCAGCCAGGCGGGGGGGCTTGAGACCCAGTACTTC. Its translation: CASSQAGGLETQYF. The chain combines TRBV4-1 with TRBJ2-5; 9 nucleotides agree with TRBD2. This CDR3 has 14 amino acids. V trimming: 3 bases; J trimming: 5 bases; junction bases outside the gene matches: 4. CDR1 MGHRA and CDR2 YSYEKL come from the germline V gene.

This clonotype has just a few counts. A much larger clone differs from this one at a single base, so this may be a read error. The rearrangement uses TRBV6-2 or TRBV6-3 and TRBJ1-1; D gene uncertain. The CDR3 extends over 13 amino acids. V lost 6 bases and J lost 1, with 9 bases in between. CDR1 and CDR2 from the germline V gene are MNHEY and SVGEGT. CDR3 sequence reads: CASSPTANTEAFF. The CDR3 bases are TGTGCCAGCAGCCCCACAGCGAACACTGAAGCTTTCTTT.

The rearrangement links TRBV28 to TRBJ1-1; the D gene is possibly TRBD1 (6 bases). CDR3 size: 15 residues. Trimming removed 5 bases at V and 4 bases at J, with 17 bases between. Per germline, CDR1 MDHEN and CDR2 SYDVKM. The CDR3 coding sequence is TGTGCCAGCAGTACACTCACAGGGATACGCACTGAAGCTTTCTTT. It encodes CASSTLTGIRTEAFF.

As for this clonotype: This may be a read error, as it is one base from a much larger clone. The CDR3 does not close with the conserved phenylalanine or tryptophan, likely indicating a read error. This rearrangement joins TRBV28 to TRBJ1-4; D remains ambiguous. The V gene lost 3 bases and the J gene lost 0 bases, with 8 bases spanning the gap. The germline V gene has CDR1 MDHEN and CDR2 SYDVKM. The CDR3 consists of 15 residues. CDR3 DNA sequence: TGTGCCAGCAGTTTTCGGGGAGCAACTAATGAAAAACTGTTTCTT. This gives the protein CASSFRGATNEKLFL.

Here the CDR3 DNA reads TGTGCCAGCAGTTCCAGACTAGCGGGACTTAGCACAGATACGCAGTATTTT. Its translation is CASSSRLAGLSTDTQYF. The chain combines TRBV27 with TRBJ2-3, with 11 bases identical to TRBD2. With V trimmed by 4 bases and J by 0 bases, 6 bases remained unmatched. Germline values: CDR1 MNHEY, CDR2 SMNVEV (reference sequence). CDR3 length equals 17 residues.

Worth noting for this clonotype: This may stem from a read error, because a much larger clone lies one nucleotide away. The chain combines TRBV7-9 with TRBJ2-1; TRBD2 aligns across 9 bases. The CDR3 is made up of 15 amino acids. Looked up from germline, CDR1 is SEHNR and CDR2 is FQNEAQ (reference sequence). V dropped 4 bases and J dropped 4; count of bases not matched to a gene: 5. CDR3 sequence (DNA): TGTGCCAGCAGCTCCTCTAGCGGGGATTACAATGAGCAGTTCTTC. Residues: CASSSSSGDYNEQFF.

Points on this clonotype: This may be a read error, as it is one base from a much larger clone. The V call is TRBV11-2, the J call TRBJ2-5; no clear D. This CDR3 region has 14 residues. CDR1 is SGHAT, CDR2 FQNNGV, per germline. This chain's CDR3 is CASSLGYTQGTQYF. Here the CDR3 DNA reads TGTGCCAGCAGCTTAGGGTACACCCAAGGGACCCAGTACTTC.

This clonotype has a count of ten or more. This chain joins TRBV29-1 and TRBJ2-3; D not certain. Germline CDR1 is SQVTM and CDR2 is ANQGSEA. Trimming removed 8 bases at V and 0 bases at J, with 12 bases between. This CDR3 has 13 residues. For the CDR3, the DNA is TGCAGCCCCCTCGAGATGAGCACAGATACGCAGTATTTT. Its translation is CSPLEMSTDTQYF.

In this sample, this clonotype turned up many times. This rearrangement joins TRBV6-2 or TRBV6-3 to TRBJ2-3; no clear D. CDR3 size: 15 residues. Germline V gene lookup returns CDR1 MNHEY and CDR2 SVGEGT. Between the trimmed V and J ends, which lost 4 bases and 6 bases, there was a span of 17 bases. CDR3 protein: CASSWTSLVQDTQYF. As DNA, the CDR3 is TGTGCCAGCAGTTGGACCTCCCTAGTTCAGGATACGCAGTATTTT.

This clonotype appeared many times. The chain employs TRBV19 and TRBJ1-4; D is ambiguous. The CDR3 consists of 15 residues. The germline gives CDR1 LNHDA, CDR2 SQIVND (reference sequence). Trimming cost V 3 bases and J 8 bases, with 16 bases left between them. The DNA of the CDR3 is TGTGCCAGTAGTATTATGCGGGGTACGAACGAAAAACTGTTTTTT. As protein: CASSIMRGTNEKLFF.

Points on this clonotype: This may come from a read error, since a much larger clone is one base off. V is TRBV24-1 and J is TRBJ2-3, with TRBD2 matching 7 bases. The germline gives CDR1 KGHDR, CDR2 SFDVKD. The CDR3 contains 18 residues. The CDR3 nucleotides read TGTGCCACCGGTGACCAACTCGAGAGGAGGGGAGGGACAGATACGCAGTATTTT. Its translation is CATGDQLERRGGTDTQYF.

The V gene is TRBV28, the J gene TRBJ2-3; tentative D call: TRBD2 (6 bases). The germline V gene has CDR1 MDHEN and CDR2 SYDVKM. The CDR3 is 16 residues long. Trimming took 7 bases from V and 2 from J, leaving 19 bases between them. Written as DNA, the CDR3 is TGTGCCAGCACCCTTCGACTAGTCTTCAACACAGATACGCAGTATTTT. Amino acid sequence: CASTLRLVFNTDTQYF. The whole variable domain, remainder taken from reference TRBV28 and TRBJ2-3, is DVKVTQSSRYLVKRTGEKVFLECVQDMDHENMFWYRQDPGLGLRLIYFSYDVKMKEKGDIPEGYSVSREKKERFSLILESASTNQTSMYLCASTLRLVFNTDTQYFGPGTRLTVL.

The table lists this clonotype with many counts. The J gene is TRBJ2-1, the V gene TRBV7-8; D may be TRBD2 (7 bases). V lost 3 bases to trimming and J lost 2 bases, with 23 bases between them. The CDR3 length is 19 residues. Germline CDR1 is SGHVS and CDR2 is FQNEAQ. CDR3 in amino acids: CASSFEPTLRGGTYNEQFF. The CDR3, as DNA: TGTGCCAGCAGCTTCGAGCCCACCCTTAGGGGGGGAACCTACAATGAGCAGTTCTTC.

Regarding this clonotype: The junction departs from the called germline gene at one end, perhaps through a read error. The chain joins TRBV12-3 or TRBV12-4 to TRBJ2-5; possible D gene TRBD2, 6 bases. CDR3 size: 15 residues. CDR3 in DNA: TGTGCCAGCAGTGGATCGGGACTCCGACAAGAGACCCAGTGCTTC. Translating it yields CASSGSGLRQETQCF.

This clonotype was observed once. This may come from a read error, since a much larger clone is one base off. The chain has TRBV2 and TRBJ1-1; D is unclear. The CDR3 covers 12 residues. Germline values: CDR1 SNHLY, CDR2 FYNNEI. Trimming cost V 9 bases and J 3 bases, with 11 bases left between them. The CDR3 DNA is TGTGCCAGGGAAGACGGACACACTGAAGCTTTCTTT. It codes for CAREDGHTEAFF.

This clonotype came up many times. V is TRBV4-1 and J is TRBJ2-1, with a tentative D call TRBD1 (6 bases). CDR3 length: 12 residues. Germline values: CDR1 MGHRA, CDR2 YSYEKL. Trimming removed 2 bases at V and 8 bases at J, with 7 bases between. CDR3 loop: CASSQNRDEQFF. The DNA of the CDR3 is TGCGCCAGCAGCCAAAACAGGGATGAGCAGTTCTTC.

This clonotype was found many times. The rearrangement joins TRBV7-3 to TRBJ2-1; tentative D call: TRBD2 (5 bases). Germline V gene lookup returns CDR1 SGHTA and CDR2 FQGTGA. The V gene lost 5 bases and the J gene lost 7 bases, with 15 bases spanning the gap. The length of the CDR3 is 14 residues. The CDR3 is CASSLGLADNEQFF. The CDR3 DNA reads as TGTGCCAGCAGCCTAGGGCTAGCAGATAATGAGCAGTTCTTC.

This clonotype has just a few counts. A much larger clone lies one base from this, so it may be a read error. The genes are TRBV28 and TRBJ2-7; 7 nucleotides match TRBD1. CDR1 and CDR2 (germline): MDHEN, SYDVKM. The CDR3 totals 14 residues. CDR3 coding DNA: TGTGCCTGCAGTTTGCCGGACAGGCCCTACGAGCAGTACTTC. Its translation: CACSLPDRPYEQYF.

This clonotype showed up just a few times. The J gene is TRBJ2-7, the V gene TRBV4-1, with D perhaps TRBD1 (6 bases). The CDR3 spans 15 residues. Germline values: CDR1 MGHRA, CDR2 YSYEKL. Deletions cut 8 bases from V and 0 bases from J, with 17 bases between. The CDR3 loop reads CASATRDTISYEQYF. Here the CDR3 DNA reads TGCGCCAGCGCCACCCGGGACACTATCTCCTACGAGCAGTACTTC.

This clonotype was recorded at least ten times. The chain is built from TRBV20-1 and TRBJ1-6; D possibly corresponds to TRBD1 (6 bases). V was clipped by 2 bases and J by 4 bases, with 9 bases between them. CDR3 length equals 14 residues. Germline values: CDR1 DFQATT, CDR2 SNEGSKA (reference sequence). CDR3 amino acids: CSARTGTYNSPLHF. CDR3 sequence (DNA): TGCAGTGCTAGAACAGGGACATATAATTCACCCCTCCACTTT.

About this clonotype: A read error is possible here, since a much larger clone lies one base away. V usage is TRBV4-2 and J usage is TRBJ2-3; no clear D. The germline CDR1 and CDR2 sequences are LGHNA and YNFKEQ. CDR3 length: 14 amino acids. Trimming removed 1 base at V and 5 bases at J, with 10 bases between. The CDR3: CASSQVLLGDTQYF. In DNA form, the CDR3 reads TGTGCCAGCAGCCAAGTTCTACTGGGAGATACGCAGTATTTT.

This clonotype was seen ten or more times. The chain employs TRBV12-3 or TRBV12-4 and TRBJ2-5; D uncertain. The CDR3 is made up of 15 amino acids. V was cut by 8 bases and J by 1 base, with 17 bases left in between. This CDR3 is CASAEQRPSQETQYF. The CDR3 nucleotides read TGTGCCAGCGCCGAACAGAGACCGAGCCAAGAGACCCAGTACTTC.

This clonotype has ten or more counts. This rearrangement joins TRBV4-3 to TRBJ1-1, with a possible D match to TRBD1 (5 bases). V was cut by 0 bases and J by 4 bases, with 15 bases left in between. Germline CDR1 is LGHNA and CDR2 is YSLEER. This CDR3 is 16 amino acids long. Written as DNA, the CDR3 is TGCGCCAGCAGCCAAGACAGGGTCCTTGGGGGCACTGAAGCTTTCTTT. This gives the protein CASSQDRVLGGTEAFF.

The table lists this clonotype with many counts. The chain recombines TRBV7-9 with TRBJ2-2; 7 nucleotides line up with TRBD2. Trimming cost V 4 bases and J 6 bases; bases outside gene matches: 14. This CDR3 spans 17 amino acids. Germline V CDR1 and CDR2: SEHNR, FQNEAQ (reference sequence). Written as DNA, the CDR3 is TGTGCCAGCAGCTCATCCGCGGGGGAGAGTTACGCCGGGGAGCTGTTTTTT. Its protein product is CASSSSAGESYAGELFF. The full variable domain, its missing parts supplied by reference TRBV7-9 and TRBJ2-2, is DTGVSQNPRHKITKRGQNVTFRCDPISEHNRLYWYRQTLGQGPEFLTYFQNEAQLEKSRLLSDRFSAERPKGSFSTLEIQRTEQGDSAMYLCASSSSAGESYAGELFFGEGSRLTVL.